The 4 T cell receptor beta chains given below trace back to one sample, sequenced in a study of blood T cell repertoires in COVID-19. TCRdb's table, derived via immunoSEQ multiplex PCR, lists solely in-frame clones and lacks some. The table lists hundreds of thousands of clones, approximately 83% of them singletons. Material for sequencing was peripheral blood. Source of these receptors: a man between 40 and 49 years old with acute or convalescent COVID-19.

V and J are TRBV7-2 and TRBJ1-3, with TRBD1 identical over 8 bases. V lost 7 bases to trimming and J lost 2 bases; unmatched junction nucleotides: 4. The CDR3 is 14 amino acids. The germline CDR1 and CDR2 sequences are SGHTA and FQGNSA. In DNA form, the CDR3 reads TGTGCCAGCACCCCGGACAGGGCTGGAAACACCATATATTTT. Protein product: CASTPDRAGNTIYF.

CDR3 DNA sequence: TGTGCCAGCAGCCAAGATCTCGCGTATGTTGGAAACACCATATATTTT. Protein sequence: CASSQDLAYVGNTIYF. The rearrangement joins TRBV4-2 to TRBJ1-3; D call uncertain. Germline V gene data show CDR1 as LGHNA and CDR2 as YNFKEQ. The CDR3 contains 16 residues. Trimming took off 0 bases at V and 3 bases at J, with 12 bases between the two ends.

In the case of this clone: In the same sample, other DNA sequences code for this CDR3. Written as DNA, the CDR3 is TGTGCCAGCAGCTTAGGACAGGCCCCCAACTATGGCTACACCTTC. Translated, it gives CASSLGQAPNYGYTF. The chain links TRBV7-2 to TRBJ1-2; the D gene is possibly TRBD1 (6 bases). The CDR3 covers 15 residues. The V end was cut by 1 base, the J end by 2 bases, with 11 bases between. Germline assignment: CDR1 SGHTA and CDR2 FQGNSA.

The chain combines TRBV6-5 with TRBJ1-5; D is possibly TRBD1 (5 bases). The germline V gene encodes CDR1 MNHEY and CDR2 SVGAGI. This CDR3 is 12 amino acids long. Between the trimmed V and J ends, which lost 7 bases and 8 bases, there was a span of 12 bases. The CDR3 loop is CASNTGGEPQHF. Here the CDR3 DNA reads TGTGCCAGCAACACGGGGGGGGAGCCCCAGCATTTT.